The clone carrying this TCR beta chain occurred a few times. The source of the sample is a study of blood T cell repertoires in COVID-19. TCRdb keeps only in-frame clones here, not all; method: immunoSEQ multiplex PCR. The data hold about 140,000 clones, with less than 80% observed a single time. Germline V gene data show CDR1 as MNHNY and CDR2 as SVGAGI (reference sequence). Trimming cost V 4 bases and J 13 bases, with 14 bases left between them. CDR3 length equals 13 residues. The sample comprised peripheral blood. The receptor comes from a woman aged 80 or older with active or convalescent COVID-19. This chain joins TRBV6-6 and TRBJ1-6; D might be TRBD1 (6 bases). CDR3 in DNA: TGTGCCAGCAGTTCGACCGACAGGCCCCCCCTCCACTTT. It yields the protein CASSSTDRPPLHF.